The 25 T cell receptor beta chains below were found in one sample sequenced in a study of cytomegalovirus exposure and HLA in healthy donors. The PCR was carried out with 60 Vbeta primers and 13 Jbeta primers. Clones were read by immunoSEQ multiplex PCR, and TCRdb kept only the in-frame ones, dropping some. The sample lists 110,000 to 150,000 clones, roughly 77% occurring once. The sequenced material came from PBMCs. The receptors derive from a male donor in good health and CMV-seronegative.

The genes are TRBV18 and TRBJ2-2; 9 nucleotides align to TRBD1. There are 15 residues in the CDR3. The junction had 16 bases not matched to a gene; V was cut back by 4 bases and J by 16 bases. Germline CDR1 reads KGHSH; CDR2 reads LQKENI. CDR3 nucleotide sequence: TGTGCCAGCTCACATACCGAGGACAGGGGACGGGGTCCGTTTTTT. Translated, it gives CASSHTEDRGRGPFF.

There are a few counts of this clone. The chain joins TRBV11-2 to TRBJ2-1; TRBD2 aligns across 11 bases. V gave up 4 bases and J gave up 8 bases; unmatched junction bases: 4. Germline CDR1 is SGHAT and CDR2 is FQNNGV. This CDR3 comprises 14 residues. The CDR3 region has the DNA TGTGCCAGCAGCTATGGACTAGCGGGCGATGAGCAGTTCTTC. Translating gives CASSYGLAGDEQFF.

This clone was picked up a small number of times. The genes are TRBV30 and TRBJ2-2, with D perhaps matching TRBD2 (6 bases). Germline V CDR1 and CDR2: GTSNPN, SVGIG (reference sequence). V was pared by 0 bases and J by 1 base, with 9 bases between. The CDR3 is 15 residues long. CDR3 protein: CAWSVLRENTGELFF. The CDR3 nucleotides read TGTGCCTGGAGTGTCTTGCGGGAGAACACCGGGGAGCTGTTTTTT.

In this sample, this clone turned up a few times. The gene calls are TRBV29-1 and TRBJ2-7, with 7 bases fitting TRBD1. CDR3 length: 13 residues. J gave up 7 bases and V 7 bases, and 13 bases lay outside the gene matches. In germline, CDR1 is SQVTM, CDR2 ANQGSEA. The CDR3 spells CSASGQTVVEQYF. As DNA, the CDR3 is TGCAGCGCTTCGGGACAGACGGTTGTGGAGCAGTACTTC.

The CDR3 sequence is CASSVDRAVNEQFF. As DNA, the CDR3 is TGTGCCAGCAGTGTGGACAGGGCAGTTAATGAGCAGTTCTTC. The chain is built from TRBV2 and TRBJ2-1, with 8 bases identical to TRBD1. After removal of 4 bases from V and 7 bases from J, the junction contained 6 bases not matched to a gene. CDR3 length: 14 amino acids. Germline V gene sequence: CDR1 SNHLY, CDR2 FYNNEI.

This clone has just one count. The chain couples TRBV5-1 to TRBJ1-4, with a tentative D call TRBD1 (6 bases). The CDR3 spans 17 residues. Germline V lookup: CDR1 SGHRS, CDR2 YFSETQ. The V gene lost 4 bases and the J gene lost 0 bases, with 16 bases spanning the gap. The CDR3 reads CASSRTASLATNEKLFF. CDR3 DNA sequence: TGCGCCAGCAGCCGGACAGCTTCACTTGCAACTAATGAAAAACTGTTTTTT.

The chain carries TRBV4-3 and TRBJ1-4, with TRBD1 identical over 11 bases. This CDR3 region has 18 residues. CDR1 LGHNA and CDR2 YSLEER come from the germline V gene. V shed 1 base, J shed 1 base, and the junction held 5 bases outside the gene matches. The CDR3 loop is CASSQGGQGARTNEKLFF. The CDR3 coding sequence is TGCGCCAGCAGCCAAGGAGGACAGGGGGCGCGAACTAATGAAAAACTGTTTTTT.

About this clone itself: Other DNA sequences within the sample encode an identical CDR3. The gene calls are TRBV6-4 and TRBJ2-1; TRBD2 aligns across 13 bases. This CDR3 has 14 residues. The germline CDR1 and CDR2 sequences are MRHNA and SNTAGT. J was trimmed by 7 bases and V by 4 bases; bases with no gene match: 1. CDR3 DNA sequence: TGTGCCAGCAGTGGACTAGCGGGAGGAAATGAGCAGTTCTTC. Encoded protein: CASSGLAGGNEQFF.

The chain carries TRBV7-9 and TRBJ2-1, with 9 bases identical to TRBD2. Per the germline V gene, CDR1 is SEHNR and CDR2 is FQNEAQ (reference sequence). The length of the CDR3 is 15 residues. Losses at the gene ends were 5 bases for V and 6 bases for J; bases not matched to a gene: 8. The CDR3 loop reads CASSLARGGSNEQFF. The CDR3 DNA is TGTGCCAGCAGCCTCGCGCGGGGGGGCTCCAATGAGCAGTTCTTC.

V is TRBV7-2 and J is TRBJ2-7; no firm D call. Germline CDR1 reads SGHTA; CDR2 reads FQGNSA. V shed 1 base and J shed 6 bases, with 10 bases lying between them. The CDR3 sequence is 13 residues long. CDR3 sequence (DNA): TGTGCCAGCAGCTTAGGAGCCTCGGGCGAGCAGTACTTC. This translates into CASSLGASGEQYF.

V and J are TRBV19 and TRBJ2-5; a possible D gene is TRBD2 (5 bases). Per germline, CDR1 LNHDA and CDR2 SQIVND (reference sequence). Trimming removed 7 bases at V and 4 bases at J, with 13 bases between. This CDR3 contains 13 residues. This CDR3 reads CASTRRLGETQYF. In DNA form, the CDR3 reads TGTGCCAGTACCAGGAGGTTGGGAGAGACCCAGTACTTC.

The chain carries TRBV9 and TRBJ2-1; 7 bases match TRBD2. CDR1 and CDR2 (germline): SGDLS, YYNGEE. J lost 5 bases, V lost 2 bases, and 10 bases had no gene match. This CDR3 comprises 16 residues. CDR3 sequence: CASSVPLASGNNEQFF. In DNA, the CDR3 is TGTGCCAGCAGCGTCCCACTAGCGTCTGGAAACAATGAGCAGTTCTTC. Variable domain in full (rest from reference TRBV9 and TRBJ2-1): DSGVTQTPKHLITATGQRVTLRCSPRSGDLSVYWYQQSLDQGLQFLIQYYNGEERAKGNILERFSAQQFPDLHSELNLSSLELGDSALYFCASSVPLASGNNEQFFGPGTRLTVL.

The chain uses TRBV21-1 and TRBJ2-1; the table's D call, TRBD1, has no DNA check behind it. TRBV21-1 constitutes a pseudogene. This CDR3 has 16 amino acids. The CDR3 is CASSKIRTGNYNEQFF. Written as DNA, the CDR3 is TGTGCCAGCAGCAAAATCCGGACAGGGAACTACAATGAGCAGTTCTTC.

This clone appeared a few times. The chain combines TRBV12-5 with TRBJ2-3, with D perhaps TRBD1 (6 bases). The CDR3 loop spans 18 amino acids. Germline V lookup: CDR1 LGHNT, CDR2 FRNRAP. Trimming took 5 bases from V and 2 from J, leaving 23 bases between them. The CDR3 DNA reads TGTGCTAGTGGTCCCCAAAGGGCAGGGGCTTTATACACAGATACGCAGTATTTT. Its protein product is CASGPQRAGALYTDTQYF. The full variable domain, its missing parts supplied by reference TRBV12-5 and TRBJ2-3, is DARVTQTPRHKVTEMGQEVTMRCQPILGHNTVFWYRQTMMQGLELLAYFRNRAPLDDSGMPKDRFSAEMPDATLATLKIQPSEPRDSAVYFCASGPQRAGALYTDTQYFGPGTRLTVL.

This chain uses TRBV4-2 with TRBJ1-5; D ambiguous. The V end was cut by 1 base, the J end by 6 bases, with 10 bases between. Per germline, CDR1 LGHNA and CDR2 YNFKEQ. This CDR3 has 14 residues. CDR3 nucleotide sequence: TGTGCCAGCAGCCAAGGAGGAAAGCGTCAGCCCCAGCATTTT. It translates to CASSQGGKRQPQHF.

The chain has TRBV29-1 and TRBJ2-7, with D uncertain. CDR1 and CDR2 (germline): SQVTM, ANQGSEA. With 5 bases removed from V and 4 bases from J, the gap between germline ends came to 9 bases. CDR3 length: 11 amino acids. The CDR3 nucleotides read TGCAGCGTTTTGAACACGTACGAGCAGTACTTC. Protein: CSVLNTYEQYF.

This clone occurred a few times. The rearrangement joins TRBV4-3 to TRBJ2-7; D is perhaps TRBD1 (6 bases). Trimming shortened V by 0 bases and J by 4 bases, and 13 bases separated the two germline ends. Germline values: CDR1 LGHNA, CDR2 YSLEER. The CDR3 consists of 15 residues. The CDR3 sequence: CASSQETGSIYEQYF. In nucleotides, the CDR3 is TGCGCCAGCAGCCAAGAGACAGGTTCGATTTACGAGCAGTACTTC.

The chain is built from TRBV7-2 and TRBJ2-4; maybe TRBD2 (5 bases). Trimming cost V 1 base and J 0 bases, with 10 bases left between them. This CDR3 comprises 16 residues. Germline V gene sequence: CDR1 SGHTA, CDR2 FQGNSA. The CDR3 region is CASSLERTLAKNIQYF. As DNA, the CDR3 is TGTGCCAGCAGCTTAGAGCGGACCCTAGCCAAAAACATTCAGTACTTC.

This rearrangement joins TRBV7-3 to TRBJ1-4; D gene uncertain. The CDR3 has 15 amino acids. CDR1 SGHTA and CDR2 FQGTGA come from the germline V gene. V lost 0 bases and J 8 bases, leaving 13 bases between the germline ends. DNA of the CDR3: TGTGCCAGCAGCTTAACGTCGGGCGCGGGGGAAAAACTGTTTTTT. This codes for CASSLTSGAGEKLFF.

The chain links TRBV4-1 to TRBJ1-2; D is uncertain. CDR1 is MGHRA and CDR2 is YSYEKL in the germline V gene. This CDR3 is 13 amino acids long. The ends were cut back, 1 base at V and 8 bases at J, with 11 bases in the middle. The CDR3 DNA follows: TGCGCCAGCAGCCAAGTTCGAAGGGAGGGCTACACCTTC. This sequence encodes CASSQVRREGYTF.

The genes are TRBV11-1 and TRBJ1-4, with D perhaps TRBD1 (6 bases). Germline CDR1 reads SGHAT; CDR2 reads FQDESV (reference sequence). Trimming took off 5 bases at V and 3 bases at J, with 13 bases between the two ends. The CDR3 extends over 15 amino acids. The CDR3 DNA reads as TGTGCCAGCAGCCCAAGGTGGGGGCCTAATGAAAAACTGTTTTTT. Residues: CASSPRWGPNEKLFF.

The J gene is TRBJ2-1, the V gene TRBV9, with 7 bases identical to TRBD1. V was pared by 0 bases and J by 8 bases, with 8 bases of the junction left unmatched. The CDR3 sequence is 15 residues long. Germline V gene data show CDR1 as SGDLS and CDR2 as YYNGEE. In nucleotides, the CDR3 is TGTGCCAGCAGCGTAGCTGGGACAGTGGTCCATGAGCAGTTCTTC. Translation: CASSVAGTVVHEQFF.

V gene TRBV5-4 combines with J gene TRBJ1-2; 9 nucleotides line up with TRBD1. The CDR3 has 13 residues. Germline values: CDR1 SGHNT, CDR2 YYREEE (reference sequence). After removal of 4 bases from V and 4 bases from J, the junction contained 2 bases not matched to a gene. CDR3 in amino acids: CASSGTGTYGYTF. CDR3 in DNA: TGTGCCAGCAGCGGGACAGGGACCTATGGCTACACCTTC.

This rearrangement joins TRBV18 to TRBJ2-1, with 9 nucleotides matching TRBD2. CDR3 length: 14 amino acids. V dropped 2 bases and J dropped 10; count of bases not matched to a gene: 6. Germline V CDR1 and CDR2: KGHSH, LQKENI. CDR3 protein: CASSPWLAGKEQFF. In DNA form, the CDR3 reads TGTGCCAGCTCACCATGGCTAGCGGGGAAAGAGCAGTTCTTC.

V gene TRBV7-9 combines with J gene TRBJ1-2; 11 bases are a match to TRBD1. The germline CDR1 and CDR2 sequences are SEHNR and FQNEAQ (reference sequence). The CDR3 has 18 amino acids. Trimming cost V 5 bases and J 3 bases; bases outside gene matches: 14. CDR3 in amino acids: CASSTRTGGEAVDYGYTF. The DNA for the CDR3 is TGTGCCAGCAGCACAAGGACAGGGGGCGAAGCGGTAGACTATGGCTACACCTTC. The entire variable domain, with the rest obtained from reference TRBV7-9 and TRBJ1-2, is as follows: DTGVSQNPRHKITKRGQNVTFRCDPISEHNRLYWYRQTLGQGPEFLTYFQNEAQLEKSRLLSDRFSAERPKGSFSTLEIQRTEQGDSAMYLCASSTRTGGEAVDYGYTFGSGTRLTVV.